One and the same sample provided the 17 T cell receptor beta chains below, sequenced in a study of cytomegalovirus exposure and HLA in healthy donors. The PCR contained 60 Vbeta and 13 Jbeta primers. Measured with immunoSEQ multiplex PCR; TCRdb has only the in-frame clones, and not every one. The sample has some 100,000 clones; approximately 80% are singletons. What was sequenced was PBMCs. These receptors were taken from a woman in her late teens or twenties in good health and CMV-seronegative.

J is TRBJ2-1 and V is TRBV19, with TRBD2 matching over 7 bases. CDR1 and CDR2 (germline): LNHDA, SQIVND (reference sequence). The CDR3 runs to 15 residues. V was clipped by 2 bases and J by 3 bases; unmatched bases: 4. The CDR3, as DNA: TGTGCCAGTAGTATAATCAGCGGGGTCTACAATGAGCAGTTCTTC. It specifies CASSIISGVYNEQFF.

The rearrangement uses TRBV28 and TRBJ1-4; maybe TRBD1 (6 bases). V lost 8 bases and J 4 bases, leaving 11 bases between the germline ends. Germline V lookup: CDR1 MDHEN, CDR2 SYDVKM. The CDR3 contains 13 residues. The CDR3: CASWGRGNEKLFF. In nucleotides, the CDR3 is TGTGCCAGCTGGGGGCGAGGTAATGAAAAACTGTTTTTT.

J is TRBJ2-1 and V is TRBV7-9; TRBD1 agrees at 9 bases. J gave up 7 bases and V 5 bases, and 15 bases lay outside the gene matches. The CDR3 is 17 amino acids. The germline V gene has CDR1 SEHNR and CDR2 FQNEAQ (reference sequence). CDR3 bases: TGTGCCAGCAGCCTATCGGGCCTCCGGGACAGGGTAAATGAGCAGTTCTTC. Its protein product is CASSLSGLRDRVNEQFF.

The CDR3 spells CSVGSGQLSEQYF. The CDR3 nucleotides read TGCAGCGTTGGATCGGGACAGTTATCCGAGCAGTACTTC. The rearrangement links TRBV29-1 to TRBJ2-7; 7 bases line up with TRBD1. This CDR3 is built from 13 residues. Germline-derived CDR1 and CDR2 are SQVTM and ANQGSEA. The junction had 9 bases not matched to a gene; V was cut back by 4 bases and J by 6 bases.

This chain connects TRBV7-2 to TRBJ1-2; 10 nucleotides align to TRBD1. Germline CDR1 and CDR2: SGHTA and FQGNSA. The CDR3 runs 16 residues. V gave up 5 bases and J gave up 4 bases; unmatched junction bases: 10. The CDR3 sequence: CASSQNAGTGVYGYTF. The CDR3 bases are TGTGCCAGCAGCCAGAACGCCGGGACAGGGGTCTATGGCTACACCTTC.

The J gene is TRBJ2-3, the V gene TRBV27; D perhaps matches TRBD1 (6 bases). Germline values: CDR1 MNHEY, CDR2 SMNVEV (reference sequence). V was cut by 6 bases and J by 1 base, with 14 bases left in between. This CDR3 contains 15 residues. This chain's CDR3 is CASSPSGARTDTQYF. The CDR3 DNA reads as TGTGCCAGCAGCCCCTCAGGGGCACGCACAGATACGCAGTATTTT.

V gene TRBV28 combines with J gene TRBJ2-3, with D possibly matching TRBD2 (5 bases). Trimming stripped 6 bases from V and 1 base from J, with 11 bases between. Germline-derived CDR1 and CDR2 are MDHEN and SYDVKM. CDR3 length equals 14 residues. The CDR3 nucleotides read TGTGCCAGCAGCTCAAACGGGGGCACAGATACGCAGTATTTT. Protein product: CASSSNGGTDTQYF. Supplemented by reference TRBV28 and TRBJ2-3, the full variable domain reads DVKVTQSSRYLVKRTGEKVFLECVQDMDHENMFWYRQDPGLGLRLIYFSYDVKMKEKGDIPEGYSVSREKKERFSLILESASTNQTSMYLCASSSNGGTDTQYFGPGTRLTVL.

The gene calls are TRBV28 and TRBJ1-2; the D is unclear. CDR1 and CDR2 from the germline V gene are MDHEN and SYDVKM. The V end was cut by 7 bases, the J end by 6 bases, with 12 bases between. This CDR3 spans 12 amino acids. CDR3 loop: CASNSVGDGYTF. The DNA for the CDR3 is TGTGCCAGCAACTCTGTCGGGGATGGCTACACCTTC.

J is TRBJ2-5 and V is TRBV5-1; 12 nucleotides line up with TRBD2. CDR1 SGHRS and CDR2 YFSETQ come from the germline V gene. This CDR3 is 16 amino acids long. The trim removed 3 bases at V and 5 bases at J, leaving 8 bases unmatched. CDR3 sequence (DNA): TGCGCCAGCAGCTACACGACTAGCGGGGGTTCCGAGACCCAGTACTTC. Amino acids: CASSYTTSGGSETQYF.

This clone occurred a few times. V and J are TRBV4-1 and TRBJ2-3, with TRBD2 matching 10 bases. Germline CDR1 MGHRA, CDR2 YSYEKL. V was clipped by 5 bases and J by 0 bases; unmatched bases: 8. CDR3 length: 17 amino acids. CDR3 residues: CASSDLGLAASTDTQYF. In DNA form, the CDR3 reads TGCGCCAGCAGCGATCTCGGACTAGCGGCTAGCACAGATACGCAGTATTTT.

This chain links TRBV7-6 with TRBJ1-2, with 8 bases that match TRBD1. The CDR3 runs to 15 residues. Germline lookup yields CDR1 SGHVS and CDR2 FNYEAQ. Losses at the gene ends were 5 bases for V and 2 bases for J; bases not matched to a gene: 7. CDR3 sequence reads: CASSPTGQGNYGYTF. DNA of the CDR3: TGTGCCAGCAGCCCTACAGGACAGGGCAACTATGGCTACACCTTC.

The rearrangement links TRBV6-5 to TRBJ2-1; weak D call: TRBD2 (5 bases). From germline, CDR1 is MNHEY and CDR2 SVGAGI. Trimming took off 3 bases at V and 9 bases at J, with 12 bases between the two ends. This CDR3 has 13 residues. This chain's CDR3 is CASSYVGGFEQFF. CDR3 DNA: TGTGCCAGCAGTTATGTGGGCGGGTTTGAGCAGTTCTTC.

This clone was seen once. The V gene is TRBV6-5, the J gene TRBJ2-1; 11 bases line up with TRBD2. The trim removed 4 bases at V and 4 bases at J, leaving 6 bases unmatched. CDR3 length equals 16 residues. The germline V gene has CDR1 MNHEY and CDR2 SVGAGI. The CDR3 DNA sequence: TGTGCCAGCAGTTCGCAAGGGACTAGCGGTTACAATGAGCAGTTCTTC. Translation gives CASSSQGTSGYNEQFF.

This chain joins TRBV6-6 and TRBJ2-5; 7 bases map to TRBD1. Matching the DNA end better, TRBJ2-7 makes the J call doubtful. The germline V gene has CDR1 MNHNY and CDR2 SVGAGI (reference sequence). The CDR3 extends over 15 amino acids. The CDR3 region is CASRTGTANSYEQYF. CDR3 in DNA: TGTGCCAGCAGGACCGGGACAGCGAACTCCTACGAGCAGTACTTC.

The rearrangement joins TRBV28 to TRBJ2-1; possible D gene TRBD2, 5 bases. Trimming pared 3 bases from V and 5 bases from J, leaving 17 bases between. This CDR3 has 16 amino acids. Germline CDR1 MDHEN, CDR2 SYDVKM. CDR3 loop: CASSFIALGDHNEQFF. CDR3 nucleotides: TGTGCCAGCAGTTTCATCGCCCTGGGAGACCACAATGAGCAGTTCTTC.

The chain has TRBV12-5 and TRBJ1-3; 8 nucleotides agree with TRBD1. Germline loops: CDR1 LGHNT, CDR2 FRNRAP. V lost 7 bases and J lost 3; bases outside the gene matches: 8. The CDR3 has 15 residues. DNA for the CDR3: TGTGCTAGTGACAAAGACAGGGGAAGTGGAAACACCATATATTTT. It yields the protein CASDKDRGSGNTIYF.

The chain links TRBV2 to TRBJ1-5; perhaps TRBD1 as D (6 bases). With 0 bases removed from V and 2 bases from J, the gap between germline ends came to 17 bases. CDR1 and CDR2 from the germline V gene are SNHLY and FYNNEI. The CDR3 has 18 amino acids. CDR3 sequence reads: CASSEAGSIAGGNQPQHF. The CDR3 nucleotides read TGTGCCAGCAGTGAAGCCGGTAGTATAGCAGGGGGCAATCAGCCCCAGCATTTT.